Described below is a single T cell receptor (beta chain) sequence and its context. The data are from a study of CD8 T cells in ankylosing spondylitis. MiXCR was run by TCRdb on the 5' RACE reads, yielding one entry per CDR3 protein. The sample carries about 130,000 distinct CDR3 sequences, roughly an eighth recorded once. This CDR3 contains 15 residues. The V and J ends lost 1 base and 4 bases, in that order; junction bases with no gene match: 7. Germline V gene lookup returns CDR1 SGHRS and CDR2 YFSETQ. The V and J genes are TRBV5-1 and TRBJ2-7; TRBD2 matches 8 bases. What was sequenced was blood, either unsorted or a sorted T cell fraction (not recorded which). The receptor was derived from a female donor with ankylosing spondylitis or in good health (not recorded which). For the CDR3, the DNA is TGCGCCAGCAGCTTGCTCAGCGGGGGCCGATACGAGCAGTACTTC. Amino acids: CASSLLSGGRYEQYF.